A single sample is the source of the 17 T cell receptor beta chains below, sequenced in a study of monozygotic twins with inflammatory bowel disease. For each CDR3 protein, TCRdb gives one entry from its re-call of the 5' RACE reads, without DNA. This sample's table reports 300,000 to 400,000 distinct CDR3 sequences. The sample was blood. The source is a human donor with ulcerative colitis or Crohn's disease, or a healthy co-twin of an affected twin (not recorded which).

CDR3 sequence reads: CASSLDWGRHTEAFF. V and J are TRBV18 and TRBJ1-1; the D gene TCRdb calls, TRBD1, cannot be checked with no DNA. The germline CDR1 and CDR2 sequences are KGHSH and LQKENI. The CDR3 has 15 amino acids.

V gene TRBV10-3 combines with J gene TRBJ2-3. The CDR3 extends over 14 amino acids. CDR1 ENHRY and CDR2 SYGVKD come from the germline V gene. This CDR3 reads CAISESFFLSTQYF.

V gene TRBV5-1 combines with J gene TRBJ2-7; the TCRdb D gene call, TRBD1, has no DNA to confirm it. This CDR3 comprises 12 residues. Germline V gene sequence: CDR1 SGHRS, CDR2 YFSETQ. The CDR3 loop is CASSLEGAEQYF.

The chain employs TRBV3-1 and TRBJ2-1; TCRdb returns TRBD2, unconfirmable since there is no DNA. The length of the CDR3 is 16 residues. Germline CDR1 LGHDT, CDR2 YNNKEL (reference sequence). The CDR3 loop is CASSPSSGGGSSGQFF.

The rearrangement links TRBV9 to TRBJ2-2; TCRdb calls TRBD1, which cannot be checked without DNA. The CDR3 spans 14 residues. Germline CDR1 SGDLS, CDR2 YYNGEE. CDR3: CASSAGPGGGELFF.

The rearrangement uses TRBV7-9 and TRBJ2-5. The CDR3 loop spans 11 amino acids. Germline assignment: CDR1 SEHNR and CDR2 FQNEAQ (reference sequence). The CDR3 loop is CASSQRETQYF.

CDR3 sequence reads: CSAAGVANYGYTF. The chain combines TRBV29-1 with TRBJ1-2; the D gene TCRdb calls, TRBD1, cannot be checked with no DNA. The CDR3 loop spans 13 amino acids. Germline-derived CDR1 and CDR2 are SQVTM and ANQGSEA.

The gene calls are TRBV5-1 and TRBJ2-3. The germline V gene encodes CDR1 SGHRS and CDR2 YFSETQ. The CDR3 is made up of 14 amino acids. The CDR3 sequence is CASSLDSASDTQYF.

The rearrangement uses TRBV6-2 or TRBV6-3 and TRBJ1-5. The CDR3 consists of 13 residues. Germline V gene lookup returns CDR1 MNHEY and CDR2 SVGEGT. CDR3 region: CASSWQPNQPQHF.

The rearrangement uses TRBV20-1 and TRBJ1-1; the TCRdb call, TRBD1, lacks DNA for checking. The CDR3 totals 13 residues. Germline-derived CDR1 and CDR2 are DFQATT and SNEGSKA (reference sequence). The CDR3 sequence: CSAEKGRNTEAFF.

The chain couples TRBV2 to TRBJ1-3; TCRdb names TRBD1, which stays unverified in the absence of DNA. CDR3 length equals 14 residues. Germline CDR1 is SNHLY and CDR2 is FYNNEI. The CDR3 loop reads CASSETANRNTIYF.

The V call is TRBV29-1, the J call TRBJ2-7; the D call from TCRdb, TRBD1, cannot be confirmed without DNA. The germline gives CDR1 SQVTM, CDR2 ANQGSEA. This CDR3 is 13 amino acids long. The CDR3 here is CSAGQGIPYEQYF.

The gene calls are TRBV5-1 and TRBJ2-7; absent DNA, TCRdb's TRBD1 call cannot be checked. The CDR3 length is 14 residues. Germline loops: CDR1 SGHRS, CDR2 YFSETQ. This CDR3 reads CASSLGGQGYEQYF.

CDR3 in amino acids: CASSSVRVTGEAFF. The gene calls are TRBV5-1 and TRBJ1-1; there is no DNA to check the TCRdb D call of TRBD1. Looked up from germline, CDR1 is SGHRS and CDR2 is YFSETQ. The CDR3 runs 14 residues.

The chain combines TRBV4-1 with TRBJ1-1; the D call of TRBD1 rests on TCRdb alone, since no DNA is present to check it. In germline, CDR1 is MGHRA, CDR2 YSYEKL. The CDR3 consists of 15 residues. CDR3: CASSPYGQGNTEAFF.

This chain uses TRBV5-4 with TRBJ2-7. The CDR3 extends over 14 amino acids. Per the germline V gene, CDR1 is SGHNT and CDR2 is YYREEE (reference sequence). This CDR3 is CASSLFGSAYEQYF.

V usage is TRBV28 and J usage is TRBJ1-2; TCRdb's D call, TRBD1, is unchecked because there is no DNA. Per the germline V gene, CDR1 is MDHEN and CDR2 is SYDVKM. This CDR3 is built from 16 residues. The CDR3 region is CASSLRLTGGVYGYTF.